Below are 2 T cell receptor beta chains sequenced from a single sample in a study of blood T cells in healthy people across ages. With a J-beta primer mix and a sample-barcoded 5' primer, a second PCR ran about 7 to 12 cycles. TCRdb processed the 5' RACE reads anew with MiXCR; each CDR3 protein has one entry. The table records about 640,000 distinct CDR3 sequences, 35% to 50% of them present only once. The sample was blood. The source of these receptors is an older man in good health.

This CDR3 is CSARDLGEQGMVGKNIQYF. CDR3 DNA sequence: TGCAGTGCTAGAGATTTAGGGGAACAGGGGATGGTAGGCAAAAACATTCAGTACTTC. The chain recombines TRBV20-1 with TRBJ2-4, with TRBD1 matching over 7 bases. Germline-derived CDR1 and CDR2 are DFQATT and SNEGSKA (reference sequence). After removal of 0 bases from V and 3 bases from J, the junction contained 17 bases not matched to a gene. The CDR3 loop spans 19 amino acids.

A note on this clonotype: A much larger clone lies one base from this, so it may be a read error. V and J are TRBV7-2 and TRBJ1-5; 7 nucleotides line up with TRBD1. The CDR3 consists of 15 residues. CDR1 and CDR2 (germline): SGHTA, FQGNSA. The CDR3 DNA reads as TGTGCCAGCAGCCGAGACAGGGTTGGCAATCAGCTCCAGCATTTT. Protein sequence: CASSRDRVGNQLQHF.